This paragraph reports one TCR beta chain. This sample is part of a study of cytomegalovirus exposure and HLA in healthy donors. The PCR ran on 60 Vbeta and 13 Jbeta primers. TCRdb's copy holds only in-frame clones and misses some; the assay was immunoSEQ multiplex PCR. The data hold about 180,000 clones, with 77% observed a single time. Trimming removed 2 bases from V and 0 bases from J, with 11 bases in between. The CDR3 totals 16 residues. Germline CDR1 and CDR2: MDHEN and SYDVKM. This rearrangement joins TRBV28 to TRBJ1-5; D is undetermined. The TCR originated in a woman in her sixties in good health and CMV-seropositive. Specimen: PBMCs. CDR3 DNA sequence: TGTGCCAGCAGTTTAGGAGGGTTGTATAGCAATCAGCCCCAGCATTTT. Translation: CASSLGGLYSNQPQHF.